This T cell receptor beta chain was observed in a study of control samples from healthy donors and cancer patients. The repertoire was sequenced with immunoSEQ multiplex PCR; TCRdb's copy has only in-frame clones and lacks some. Among over 110,000 clones listed, around 85% were seen once. This CDR3 is built from 14 residues. Germline V lookup: CDR1 SGHAT, CDR2 FQNNGV. Trimming took 2 bases from V and 1 from J, leaving 8 bases between them. Sequencing was done on a sample of blood. This receptor was identified in a woman aged 30 to 39 in good health. The chain employs TRBV11-2 and TRBJ1-1; TRBD1 is a possible D gene (6 bases). The CDR3 DNA reads TGTGCCAGCAGCTTATTGGGGGCGAACACTGAAGCTTTCTTT. It is translated as CASSLLGANTEAFF. The complete variable domain, with remaining parts taken from reference TRBV11-2 and TRBJ1-1, reads EAGVAQSPRYKIIEKRQSVAFWCNPISGHATLYWYQQILGQGPKLLIQFQNNGVVDDSQLPKDRFSAERLKGVDSTLKIQPAKLEDSAVYLCASSLLGANTEAFFGQGTRLTVV.